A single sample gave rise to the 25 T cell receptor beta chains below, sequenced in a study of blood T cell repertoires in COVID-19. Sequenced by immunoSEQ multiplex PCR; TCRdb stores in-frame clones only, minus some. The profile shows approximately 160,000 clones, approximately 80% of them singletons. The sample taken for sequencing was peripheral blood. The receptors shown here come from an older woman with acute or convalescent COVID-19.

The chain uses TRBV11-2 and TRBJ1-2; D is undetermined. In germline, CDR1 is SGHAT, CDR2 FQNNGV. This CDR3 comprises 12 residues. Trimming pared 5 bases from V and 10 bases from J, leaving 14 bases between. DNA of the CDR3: TGTGCCAGCAGCCCGTCGGGTCTGGACTACACCTTC. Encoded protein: CASSPSGLDYTF.

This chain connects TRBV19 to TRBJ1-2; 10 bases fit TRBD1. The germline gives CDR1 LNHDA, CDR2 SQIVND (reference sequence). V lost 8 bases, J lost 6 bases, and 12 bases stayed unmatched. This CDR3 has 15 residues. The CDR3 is CASSDQGQGIDGYTF. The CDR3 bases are TGTGCCAGTTCCGACCAGGGACAGGGGATAGATGGCTACACCTTC. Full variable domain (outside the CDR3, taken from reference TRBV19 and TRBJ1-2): DGGITQSPKYLFRKEGQNVTLSCEQNLNHDAMYWYRQDPGQGLRLIYYSQIVNDFQKGDIAEGYSVSREKKESFPLTVTSAQKNPTAFYLCASSDQGQGIDGYTFGSGTRLTVV.

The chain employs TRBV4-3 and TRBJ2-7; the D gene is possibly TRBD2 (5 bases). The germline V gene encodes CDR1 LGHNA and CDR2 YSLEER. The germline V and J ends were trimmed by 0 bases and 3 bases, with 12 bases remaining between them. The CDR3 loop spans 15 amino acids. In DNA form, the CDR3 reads TGCGCCAGCAGCCAAGATCACGGGATCCTCTACGAGCAGTACTTC. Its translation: CASSQDHGILYEQYF.

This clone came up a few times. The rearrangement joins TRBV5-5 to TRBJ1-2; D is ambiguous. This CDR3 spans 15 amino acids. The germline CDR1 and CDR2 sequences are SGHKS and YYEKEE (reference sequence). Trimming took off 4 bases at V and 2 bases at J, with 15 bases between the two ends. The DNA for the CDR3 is TGTGCCAGCAGCGCCCAGACGGGATCGAACTATGGCTACACCTTC. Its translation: CASSAQTGSNYGYTF.

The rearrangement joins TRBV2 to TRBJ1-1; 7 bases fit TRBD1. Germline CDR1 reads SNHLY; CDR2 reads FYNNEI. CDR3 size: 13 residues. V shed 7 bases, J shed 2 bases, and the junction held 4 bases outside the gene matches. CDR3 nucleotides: TGTGCCAGCACCCGGGACAGTAACACTGAAGCTTTCTTT. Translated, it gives CASTRDSNTEAFF.

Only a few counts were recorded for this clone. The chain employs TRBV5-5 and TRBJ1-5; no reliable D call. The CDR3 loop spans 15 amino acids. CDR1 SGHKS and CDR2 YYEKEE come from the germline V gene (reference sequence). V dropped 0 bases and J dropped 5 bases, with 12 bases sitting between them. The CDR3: CASSLEGRKDQPQHF. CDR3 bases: TGTGCCAGCAGCTTGGAAGGCAGGAAAGATCAGCCCCAGCATTTT.

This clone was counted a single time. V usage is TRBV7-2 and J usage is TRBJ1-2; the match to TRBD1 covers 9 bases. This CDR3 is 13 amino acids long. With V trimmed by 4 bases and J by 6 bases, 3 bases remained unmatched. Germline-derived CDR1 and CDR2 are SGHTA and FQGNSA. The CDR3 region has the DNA TGTGCCAGCAGCTCACAGGGGGCAAATGGCTACACCTTC. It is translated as CASSSQGANGYTF.

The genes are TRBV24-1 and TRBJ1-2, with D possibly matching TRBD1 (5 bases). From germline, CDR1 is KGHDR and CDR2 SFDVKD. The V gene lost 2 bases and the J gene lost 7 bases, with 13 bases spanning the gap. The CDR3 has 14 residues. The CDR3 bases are TGTGCCACCAGTGATTCTCGGGGGGGAGCTGGCTACACCTTC. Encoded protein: CATSDSRGGAGYTF.

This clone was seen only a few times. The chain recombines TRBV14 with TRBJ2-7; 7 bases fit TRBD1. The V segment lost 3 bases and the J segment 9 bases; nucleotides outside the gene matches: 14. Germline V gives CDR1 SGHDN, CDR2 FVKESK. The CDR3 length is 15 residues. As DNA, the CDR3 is TGTGCCAGCAGCCACCGGGACAGAAAATTACCATGGCAGTACTTC. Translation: CASSHRDRKLPWQYF.

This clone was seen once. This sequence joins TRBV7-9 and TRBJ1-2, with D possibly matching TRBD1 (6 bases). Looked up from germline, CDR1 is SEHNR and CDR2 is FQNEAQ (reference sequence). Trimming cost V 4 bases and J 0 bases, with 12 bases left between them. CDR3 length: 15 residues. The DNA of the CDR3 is TGTGCCAGCAGCTCGAACAGGGCTACTAACTATGGCTACACCTTC. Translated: CASSSNRATNYGYTF.

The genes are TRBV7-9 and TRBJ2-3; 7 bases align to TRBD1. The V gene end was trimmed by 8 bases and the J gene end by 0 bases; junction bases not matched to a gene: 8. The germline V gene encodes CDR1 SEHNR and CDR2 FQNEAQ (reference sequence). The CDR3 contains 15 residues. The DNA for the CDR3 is TGTGCCAGCCCCGGGACAGTTGCTAGCACAGATACGCAGTATTTT. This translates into CASPGTVASTDTQYF.

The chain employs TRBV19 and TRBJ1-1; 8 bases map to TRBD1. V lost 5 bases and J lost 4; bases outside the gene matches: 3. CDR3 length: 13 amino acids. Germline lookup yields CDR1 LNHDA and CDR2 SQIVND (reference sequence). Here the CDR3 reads CASSQDRVTEAFF. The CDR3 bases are TGTGCCAGTAGTCAGGACAGGGTCACTGAAGCTTTCTTT.

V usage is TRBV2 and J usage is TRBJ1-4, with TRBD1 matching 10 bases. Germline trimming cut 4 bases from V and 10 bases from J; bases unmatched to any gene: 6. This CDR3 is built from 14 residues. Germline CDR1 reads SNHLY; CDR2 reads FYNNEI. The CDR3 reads CASSGTGGTGKLFF. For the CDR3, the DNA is TGTGCCAGCAGTGGGACAGGGGGGACAGGAAAACTGTTTTTT.

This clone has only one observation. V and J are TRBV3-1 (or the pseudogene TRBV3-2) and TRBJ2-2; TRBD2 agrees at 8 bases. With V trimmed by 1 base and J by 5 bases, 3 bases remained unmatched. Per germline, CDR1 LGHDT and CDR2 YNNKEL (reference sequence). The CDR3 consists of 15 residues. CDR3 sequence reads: CASSQGAGETGELFF. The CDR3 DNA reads TGTGCCAGCAGCCAAGGAGCGGGGGAGACCGGGGAGCTGTTTTTT.

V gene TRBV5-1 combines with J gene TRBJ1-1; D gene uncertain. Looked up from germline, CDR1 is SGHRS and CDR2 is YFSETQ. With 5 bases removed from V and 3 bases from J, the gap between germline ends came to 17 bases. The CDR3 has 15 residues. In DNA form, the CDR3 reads TGCGCCAGCAGGAGAGGCGACGATTTGGACACTGAAGCTTTCTTT. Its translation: CASRRGDDLDTEAFF.

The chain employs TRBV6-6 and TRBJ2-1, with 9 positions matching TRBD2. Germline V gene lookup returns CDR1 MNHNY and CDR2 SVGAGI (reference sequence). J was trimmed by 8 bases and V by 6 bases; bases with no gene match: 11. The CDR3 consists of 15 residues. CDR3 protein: CASRSLAGGLDEQFF. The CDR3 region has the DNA TGTGCCAGCAGATCTCTCGCGGGGGGGCTGGATGAGCAGTTCTTC.

CDR3 region: CASSLAQGVLNEKLFF. CDR3 DNA sequence: TGTGCCAGCAGCTTAGCTCAGGGGGTTCTTAATGAAAAACTGTTTTTT. The chain is built from TRBV7-2 and TRBJ1-4, with TRBD1 identical over 7 bases. From germline, CDR1 is SGHTA and CDR2 FQGNSA. This CDR3 is 16 amino acids long. Trimming at V came to 0 bases and at J to 4 bases, leaving 5 bases not matched to a gene.

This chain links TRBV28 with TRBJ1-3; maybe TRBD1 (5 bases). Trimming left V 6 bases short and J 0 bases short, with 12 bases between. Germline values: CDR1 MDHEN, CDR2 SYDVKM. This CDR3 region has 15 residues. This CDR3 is CASRGSGGSGNTIYF. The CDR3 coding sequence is TGTGCCAGCAGGGGCAGCGGGGGCTCTGGAAACACCATATATTTT.

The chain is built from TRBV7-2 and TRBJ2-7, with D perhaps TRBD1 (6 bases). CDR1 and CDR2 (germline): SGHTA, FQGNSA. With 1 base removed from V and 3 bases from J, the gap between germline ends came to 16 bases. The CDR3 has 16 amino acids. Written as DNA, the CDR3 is TGTGCCAGCAGCTTAGTTGGGGTGGGGGCCATCTACGAGCAGTACTTC. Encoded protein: CASSLVGVGAIYEQYF.

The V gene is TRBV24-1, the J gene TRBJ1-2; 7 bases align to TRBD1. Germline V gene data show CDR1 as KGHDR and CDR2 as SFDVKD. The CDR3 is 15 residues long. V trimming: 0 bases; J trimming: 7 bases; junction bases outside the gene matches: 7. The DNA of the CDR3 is TGTGCCACCAGTGATTTGTCGACAGGGAGCGGTGGCTACACCTTC. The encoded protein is CATSDLSTGSGGYTF.

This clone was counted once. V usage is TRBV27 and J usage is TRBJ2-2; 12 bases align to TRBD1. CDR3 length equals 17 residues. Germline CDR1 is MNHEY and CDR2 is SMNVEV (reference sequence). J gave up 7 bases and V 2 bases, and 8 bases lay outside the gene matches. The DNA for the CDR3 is TGTGCCAGCAGTTTAACTCCGGGACAGGGGGCTATCGGGGAGCTGTTTTTT. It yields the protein CASSLTPGQGAIGELFF.

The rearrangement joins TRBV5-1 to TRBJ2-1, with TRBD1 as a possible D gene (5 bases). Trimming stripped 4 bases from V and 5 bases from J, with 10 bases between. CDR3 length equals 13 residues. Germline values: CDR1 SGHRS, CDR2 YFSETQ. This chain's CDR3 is CASSVDSNNEQFF. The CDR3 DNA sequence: TGCGCCAGCAGCGTAGACAGTAACAATGAGCAGTTCTTC.

The CDR3 sequence is CASSLGQGKTGELFF. CDR3 nucleotide sequence: TGTGCCAGCAGCTTAGGGCAGGGAAAAACCGGGGAGCTGTTTTTT. V is TRBV7-9 and J is TRBJ2-2, with TRBD1 as a possible D gene (5 bases). This CDR3 spans 15 amino acids. CDR1 is SEHNR, CDR2 FQNEAQ, per germline (reference sequence). Between the trimmed V and J ends, which lost 1 base and 5 bases, there was a span of 11 bases.

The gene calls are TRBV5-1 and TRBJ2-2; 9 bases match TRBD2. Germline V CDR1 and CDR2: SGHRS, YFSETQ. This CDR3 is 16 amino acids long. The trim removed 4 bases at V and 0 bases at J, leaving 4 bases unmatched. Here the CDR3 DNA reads TGCGCCAGCAGCCCGATAGCGGGGGCGAACACCGGGGAGCTGTTTTTT. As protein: CASSPIAGANTGELFF.

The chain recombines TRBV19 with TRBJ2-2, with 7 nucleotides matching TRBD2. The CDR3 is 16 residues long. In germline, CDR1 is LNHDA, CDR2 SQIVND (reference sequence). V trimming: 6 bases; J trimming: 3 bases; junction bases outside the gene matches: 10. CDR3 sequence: CASRVRGGDHTGELFF. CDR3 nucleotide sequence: TGTGCCAGTAGGGTCCGGGGAGGGGACCACACCGGGGAGCTGTTTTTT.